What follows are 31 T cell receptor beta chains derived from one specimen sequenced in a study of T cells in Graves' hyperthyroidism and ophthalmopathy. The investigators amplified TCR beta CDR3 regions from RNA transcripts. An initial round of RT-PCR targeting the TCR CDR3 relied on the HTBI primer set. MiXCR, run by TCRdb on the multiplex PCR reads, gives a single entry per CDR3 protein. Of about 540,000 distinct CDR3 sequences in the sample, around 42% were seen once. The sample taken for sequencing was peripheral blood or thyroid tissue (not recorded which). The source of these receptors is a young woman with Graves' hyperthyroidism.

This clonotype was counted a few times. The chain recombines TRBV5-1 with TRBJ1-2; a possible D gene is TRBD1 (5 bases). Trimming left V 3 bases short and J 2 bases short, with 11 bases between. CDR1 and CDR2 (germline): SGHRS, YFSETQ. The CDR3 covers 14 residues. CDR3 nucleotides: TGCGCCAGCAGCTATACAGGACACAACTATGGCTACACCTTC. Protein sequence: CASSYTGHNYGYTF. Using reference TRBV5-1 and TRBJ1-2 for the parts outside the CDR3, the full variable domain is KAGVTQTPRYLIKTRGQQVTLSCSPISGHRSVSWYQQTPGQGLQFLFEYFSETQRNKGNFPGRFSGRQFSNSRSEMNVSTLELGDSALYLCASSYTGHNYGYTFGSGTRLTVV.

This clonotype was picked up many times. The CDR3 sequence is CSASASREETQYF. For the CDR3, the DNA is TGCAGTGCTAGCGCCTCGCGGGAAGAGACCCAGTACTTC. The chain joins TRBV20-1 to TRBJ2-5; D might be TRBD2 (5 bases). Germline V CDR1 and CDR2: DFQATT, SNEGSKA (reference sequence). Trimming stripped 3 bases from V and 3 bases from J, with 11 bases between. The CDR3 is 13 residues long.

The chain combines TRBV5-1 with TRBJ2-5; D is possibly TRBD1 (5 bases). Germline values: CDR1 SGHRS, CDR2 YFSETQ. V gave up 0 bases and J gave up 4 bases, with 10 bases separating them. The CDR3 length is 14 residues. The CDR3 sequence: CASSLAAGLETQYF. In nucleotides, the CDR3 is TGCGCCAGCAGCTTGGCTGCAGGGTTAGAGACCCAGTACTTC.

The V call is TRBV9, the J call TRBJ1-5; D call uncertain. Trimming left V 6 bases short and J 3 bases short, with 16 bases between. The CDR3 loop spans 15 amino acids. Germline V gene data show CDR1 as SGDLS and CDR2 as YYNGEE. CDR3 sequence (DNA): TGTGCCAGCAATGCCGATGGAAGGTACAATCAGCCCCAGCATTTT. This encodes CASNADGRYNQPQHF.

The chain is built from TRBV19 and TRBJ2-2; TRBD2 is a possible D gene (6 bases). The CDR3 runs 13 residues. Germline assignment: CDR1 LNHDA and CDR2 SQIVND (reference sequence). V was shortened by 3 bases and J by 4 bases, with 6 bases between the two germline ends. CDR3 residues: CASSMGGTGELFF. The CDR3, as DNA: TGTGCCAGTAGTATGGGGGGCACCGGGGAGCTGTTTTTT.

This chain uses TRBV2 with TRBJ1-2, with D perhaps matching TRBD1 (5 bases). Trimming removed 0 bases at V and 6 bases at J, with 11 bases between. Germline V gene sequence: CDR1 SNHLY, CDR2 FYNNEI. CDR3 length: 14 amino acids. The CDR3 region is CASSEAWDLDGYTF. The CDR3 DNA is TGTGCCAGCAGTGAAGCCTGGGACCTTGATGGCTACACCTTC. Using reference TRBV2 and TRBJ1-2 for the parts outside the CDR3, the full variable domain is EPEVTQTPSHQVTQMGQEVILRCVPISNHLYFYWYRQILGQKVEFLVSFYNNEISEKSEIFDDQFSVERPDGSNFTLKIRSTKLEDSAMYFCASSEAWDLDGYTFGSGTRLTVV.

The chain links TRBV29-1 to TRBJ2-7, with D possibly TRBD2 on 5 matching bases. The CDR3 is 13 residues long. Looked up from germline, CDR1 is SQVTM and CDR2 is ANQGSEA. Trimming stripped 7 bases from V and 0 bases from J, with 13 bases between. The CDR3 is CSGGDGYSYEQYF. CDR3 DNA: TGCAGCGGGGGAGACGGTTACTCCTACGAGCAGTACTTC.

The count of this clonotype is one. The rearrangement links TRBV4-1 to TRBJ2-7, with a possible D match to TRBD2 (5 bases). Trimming shortened V by 8 bases and J by 3 bases, and 17 bases separated the two germline ends. There are 14 residues in the CDR3. The germline V gene has CDR1 MGHRA and CDR2 YSYEKL. The CDR3 nucleotides read TGCGCCAGCGCCCGACAAAGCGGAGACTACGAGCAGTACTTC. It translates to CASARQSGDYEQYF.

CDR3 bases: TGTGCCAGCAGCCAGCGGACAGATATATACTCCTACGAGCAGTACTTC. Its translation is CASSQRTDIYSYEQYF. V usage is TRBV11-2 and J usage is TRBJ2-7; a weak D match, TRBD1 (6 bases). The CDR3 has 16 residues. Per the germline V gene, CDR1 is SGHAT and CDR2 is FQNNGV. Trimming removed 5 bases from V and 0 bases from J, with 17 bases in between.

The V gene is TRBV28, the J gene TRBJ1-5; TRBD1 might be the D (5 bases). V was pared by 3 bases and J by 0 bases, with 15 bases between. This CDR3 is 17 amino acids long. Germline CDR1 and CDR2: MDHEN and SYDVKM. The CDR3 DNA reads as TGTGCCAGCAGTTTCACCGGGGCATCTTATAGCAATCAGCCCCAGCATTTT. Amino acids: CASSFTGASYSNQPQHF.

The V call is TRBV6-1, the J call TRBJ2-2, with 7 nucleotides matching TRBD1. The CDR3 extends over 13 amino acids. J lost 5 bases, V lost 6 bases, and 3 bases had no gene match. Germline V gene lookup returns CDR1 MNHNS and CDR2 SASEGT. The CDR3 bases are TGTGCCAGCAGGGCAGGGGGTACCGGGGAGCTGTTTTTT. It codes for CASRAGGTGELFF.

The V call is TRBV7-8, the J call TRBJ1-5; a weak D match, TRBD1 (6 bases). The V and J ends lost 5 bases and 4 bases respectively, with 18 bases between them. CDR1 and CDR2 from the germline V gene are SGHVS and FQNEAQ. The CDR3 length is 16 residues. The DNA of the CDR3 is TGTGCCAGCAGCCAAGCTAGAGGGACATCGAATCAGCCCCAGCATTTT. Its translation is CASSQARGTSNQPQHF.

The chain recombines TRBV24-1 with TRBJ1-2; TRBD1 agrees at 9 bases. This CDR3 contains 14 residues. V shed 6 bases and J 8 bases; nucleotides not matched to a gene: 9. Per the germline V gene, CDR1 is KGHDR and CDR2 is SFDVKD. The CDR3 DNA is TGTGCCACCAGTTCGGCGGGACAGGGAGGGGGCTACACCTTC. As protein: CATSSAGQGGGYTF.

CDR3 sequence (DNA): TGTGCCAGCAGTTACGATGGGGCTGGCTCCTACGAGCAGTACTTC. This sequence encodes CASSYDGAGSYEQYF. The gene calls are TRBV2 and TRBJ2-7, with a weak D call TRBD1 (5 bases). Germline lookup yields CDR1 SNHLY and CDR2 FYNNEI. This CDR3 contains 15 residues. Trimming removed 5 bases at V and 0 bases at J, with 14 bases between.

The count of this clonotype is one. The V call is TRBV20-1, the J call TRBJ1-5; the match to TRBD1 covers 12 bases. Unmatched junction bases numbered 9, after V lost 6 bases and J lost 6 bases. CDR1 DFQATT and CDR2 SNEGSKA come from the germline V gene (reference sequence). CDR3 length: 15 residues. CDR3 in amino acids: CSAGGTGGFGQPQHF. In nucleotides, the CDR3 is TGCAGTGCCGGGGGGACAGGGGGCTTTGGTCAGCCCCAGCATTTT.

This clonotype was observed a single time. The chain employs TRBV12-5 and TRBJ2-2; D not resolved. The V gene lost 7 bases and the J gene lost 0 bases, with 6 bases spanning the gap. Germline assignment: CDR1 LGHNT and CDR2 FRNRAP. CDR3 length equals 13 residues. This chain's CDR3 is CASDPANTGELFF. The CDR3 bases are TGTGCTAGTGACCCAGCGAACACCGGGGAGCTGTTTTTT.

This clonotype was observed a handful of times. The chain is built from TRBV7-9 and TRBJ1-1; no definite D call. The V gene lost 2 bases and the J gene lost 1 base, with 5 bases spanning the gap. The CDR3 contains 13 residues. From germline, CDR1 is SEHNR and CDR2 FQNEAQ (reference sequence). The CDR3 DNA reads as TGTGCCAGCAGCTTATATACGAACACTGAAGCTTTCTTT. It codes for CASSLYTNTEAFF.

There are a few counts of this clonotype. The chain employs TRBV7-2 and TRBJ2-7; 7 nucleotides agree with TRBD2. The V and J ends lost 2 bases and 12 bases, in that order; junction bases with no gene match: 13. The CDR3 is 14 residues long. Germline V lookup: CDR1 SGHTA, CDR2 FQGNSA. The CDR3 reads CASSLPGLPNEGYF. The CDR3 coding sequence is TGTGCCAGCAGCTTACCGGGACTACCTAACGAGGGGTACTTC. Full variable domain (outside the CDR3, taken from reference TRBV7-2 and TRBJ2-7): GAGVSQSPSNKVTEKGKDVELRCDPISGHTALYWYRQSLGQGLEFLIYFQGNSAPDKSGLPSDRFSAERTGGSVSTLTIQRTQQEDSAVYLCASSLPGLPNEGYFGPGTRLTVT.

The sample holds a few counts of this clonotype. DNA of the CDR3: TGCAGTGCGAATCCTAGCGGGTTGGGGGAGACCCAGTACTTC. It yields the protein CSANPSGLGETQYF. The chain employs TRBV20-1 and TRBJ2-5; the match to TRBD2 covers 8 bases. Losses at the gene ends were 6 bases for V and 5 bases for J; bases not matched to a gene: 11. The CDR3 contains 14 residues. Per germline, CDR1 DFQATT and CDR2 SNEGSKA (reference sequence).

The J gene is TRBJ1-1, the V gene TRBV20-1; tentative D call: TRBD1 (5 bases). The germline gives CDR1 DFQATT, CDR2 SNEGSKA (reference sequence). Trimming removed 6 bases at V and 3 bases at J, with 17 bases between. The CDR3 has 14 amino acids. The CDR3 bases are TGCAGTGCCTCCCCTCCGGGGGATCACACTGAAGCTTTCTTT. It specifies CSASPPGDHTEAFF.

The chain links TRBV2 to TRBJ1-1, with unresolved D. Germline CDR1 SNHLY, CDR2 FYNNEI. Trimming removed 8 bases at V and 0 bases at J, with 7 bases between. The CDR3 runs 12 residues. The CDR3 protein is CASGEVNTEAFF. The CDR3 bases are TGTGCCAGCGGGGAGGTGAACACTGAAGCTTTCTTT.

The V gene is TRBV2, the J gene TRBJ1-2; 9 nucleotides line up with TRBD1. V lost 4 bases to trimming and J lost 10 bases; unmatched junction nucleotides: 7. In germline, CDR1 is SNHLY, CDR2 FYNNEI. The CDR3 has 13 amino acids. The CDR3 DNA reads TGTGCCAGCAGTGCTAGGACAGGGGATGACTACACCTTC. Its translation is CASSARTGDDYTF.

This rearrangement joins TRBV20-1 to TRBJ2-5, with TRBD2 matching over 9 bases. This CDR3 spans 12 amino acids. CDR1 and CDR2 from the germline V gene are DFQATT and SNEGSKA (reference sequence). The V gene end was trimmed by 5 bases and the J gene end by 7 bases; junction bases not matched to a gene: 5. CDR3 DNA: TGCAGTGCTCAGACTAGCGGCCGGACCCAGTACTTC. Amino acid sequence: CSAQTSGRTQYF.

The V gene is TRBV10-3, the J gene TRBJ1-5; no clear D gene. CDR3 length equals 13 residues. From germline, CDR1 is ENHRY and CDR2 SYGVKD. V lost 3 bases and J lost 11, with 14 bases in between. The CDR3, as DNA: TGTGCCATCAGTGAACTGTTGACGGGGACCCAGCATTTT. This gives the protein CAISELLTGTQHF.

This clonotype was found many times. The genes are TRBV2 and TRBJ1-1; D is possibly TRBD1 (6 bases). V was clipped by 10 bases and J by 4 bases, with 16 bases between them. Germline loops: CDR1 SNHLY, CDR2 FYNNEI. The CDR3 consists of 13 residues. Here the CDR3 reads CATTGRESTEAFF. The CDR3 coding sequence is TGTGCCACCACAGGGAGAGAAAGCACTGAAGCTTTCTTT.

CDR3 sequence (DNA): TGTGCCACCAGTGAGCGTGGTACCTTCGCGAACACCGGGGAGCTGTTTTTT. This translates into CATSERGTFANTGELFF. The chain joins TRBV24-1 to TRBJ2-2; D gene ambiguous. The CDR3 runs 17 residues. Germline values: CDR1 KGHDR, CDR2 SFDVKD. The ends were cut back, 4 bases at V and 0 bases at J, with 14 bases in the middle.

This clonotype was observed a handful of times. The rearrangement uses TRBV9 and TRBJ1-1; tentatively, D is TRBD1 (5 bases). Germline loops: CDR1 SGDLS, CDR2 YYNGEE. This CDR3 comprises 15 residues. With 0 bases removed from V and 7 bases from J, the gap between germline ends came to 16 bases. CDR3: CASSVVRGPESEAFF. In DNA form, the CDR3 reads TGTGCCAGCAGCGTAGTAAGGGGTCCCGAAAGTGAAGCTTTCTTT.

This clonotype has ten or more counts. The V gene is TRBV7-9, the J gene TRBJ2-7; TRBD1 might be the D (6 bases). Germline-derived CDR1 and CDR2 are SEHNR and FQNEAQ (reference sequence). Trimming removed 4 bases from V and 4 bases from J, with 11 bases in between. The CDR3 has 13 amino acids. The CDR3 nucleotides are TGTGCCAGCAGCTCGACGAGGGGGTACGAGCAGTACTTC. It encodes CASSSTRGYEQYF. Using reference TRBV7-9 and TRBJ2-7 for the parts outside the CDR3, the full variable domain is DTGVSQNPRHKITKRGQNVTFRCDPISEHNRLYWYRQTLGQGPEFLTYFQNEAQLEKSRLLSDRFSAERPKGSFSTLEIQRTEQGDSAMYLCASSSTRGYEQYFGPGTRLTVT.

The rearrangement joins TRBV2 to TRBJ2-2, with D uncertain. The CDR3 is made up of 13 amino acids. Germline CDR1 reads SNHLY; CDR2 reads FYNNEI. The ends were cut back, 6 bases at V and 1 base at J, with 6 bases in the middle. In DNA, the CDR3 is TGTGCCAGCAGACCACAGAACACCGGGGAGCTGTTTTTT. Translating gives CASRPQNTGELFF. The entire variable domain, with the rest obtained from reference TRBV2 and TRBJ2-2, is as follows: EPEVTQTPSHQVTQMGQEVILRCVPISNHLYFYWYRQILGQKVEFLVSFYNNEISEKSEIFDDQFSVERPDGSNFTLKIRSTKLEDSAMYFCASRPQNTGELFFGEGSRLTVL.

The chain uses TRBV10-3 and TRBJ2-5, with D perhaps given as TRBD1 or TRBD2 (5 bases each). The CDR3 runs 16 residues. Looked up from germline, CDR1 is ENHRY and CDR2 is SYGVKD. Trimming shortened V by 3 bases and J by 3 bases, and 17 bases separated the two germline ends. The CDR3 here is CAISDLAGLGEETQYF. As DNA, the CDR3 is TGTGCCATCAGTGATCTAGCAGGGCTAGGGGAAGAGACCCAGTACTTC.

The J gene is TRBJ1-1, the V gene TRBV12-3 or TRBV12-4, with unresolved D. The V end lost 7 bases, the J end lost 5 bases, and 11 bases lay between the germline ends. The CDR3 length is 12 residues. The CDR3 nucleotides are TGTGCCAGCACACTAGGGAGAACTGAAGCTTTCTTT. Amino acids: CASTLGRTEAFF.